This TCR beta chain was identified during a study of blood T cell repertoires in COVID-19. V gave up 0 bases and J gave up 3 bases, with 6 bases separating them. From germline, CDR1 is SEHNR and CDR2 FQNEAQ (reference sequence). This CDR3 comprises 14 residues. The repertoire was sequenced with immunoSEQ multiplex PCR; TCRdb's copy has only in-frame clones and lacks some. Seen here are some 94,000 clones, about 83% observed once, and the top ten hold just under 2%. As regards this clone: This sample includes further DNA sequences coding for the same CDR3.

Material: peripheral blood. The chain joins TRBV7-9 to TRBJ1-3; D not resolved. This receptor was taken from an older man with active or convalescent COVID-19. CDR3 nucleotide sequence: TGTGCCAGCAGCTTAGCCGGGGATGGAAACACCATATATTTT. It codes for CASSLAGDGNTIYF.